The entry below gives a single TCR beta chain sequence along with its context. Its antigen is unknown. There are no base qualities to consult, and no much larger clone falls within one base. The data were taken from a study of cytomegalovirus exposure and HLA in healthy donors (dated by TCRdb to the late 2010s). A note on the overall study: An earlier analysis of some 550 of the donors reported more than 250 Gb of sequence data and 120 million or so unique TCR beta sequences from around 200 million T cells. To decide whether each TCR beta V gene segment behaved as functional or pseudogenic, an earlier analysis of approximately 620 of the donors relied on high-throughput TCR beta sequencing. Using immunosequencing, the study profiled T cell repertoires from 666 subjects and related those repertoires to cytomegalovirus serostatus. Around 320 gigabases of sequencing data and approximately 85 million unique TCR sequences were included in an early release covering 500 to 750 HLA-typed donors. Class I and class II HLA loci were covered by the typing at four-digit resolution. Rather than drawing on any new phenotypic data, the later analysis identified candidate immune exposures from TCR beta sequences and the way those sequences occurred across donors. Among the roughly 370 genotyped donors, 81% belonged to the genetic ancestry cluster associated with self-reported Caucasian donors. Donor age, sex, ethnicity and CMV serostatus were compiled alongside the repertoire data. On average, 235,054 unique TCR beta nucleotide sequences were sequenced per donor among 398 genotyped donors of the cohort, with roughly 18% of those sequences being non-productive. The study combined high-throughput TCR immunosequencing, statistical association of individual TCRs with disease status, and machine learning to predict cytomegalovirus infection status. All discovery cohort repertoires had been generated using a single sequencing platform. The study aimed to test whether signatures of past pathogen exposure could be identified by cataloging public T cell receptors. To study patterns of TCR occurrence, a later analysis re-analyzed previously published TCR beta repertoires from around 660 donors and added high-resolution HLA genotyping. Typing coverage differed by locus: A, B, C, DRB1 and DQB1 were typed in about 629-630 donors, DQA1 in 522, DPA1 in around 610, and DPB1 in 450 to 490. Along with the roughly 700-subject first cohort, a separate validation cohort of 120 different subjects was used. Genome-wide SNP genotypes for about three fifths of the 666 donors were used in a later genetic analysis, which treated that subset as a discovery cohort. About five DR-DQ haplotypes were treated as single units for association and clustering because of strong linkage in the cohort. Points the paper makes about the study in general: In a later analysis, TCR association rates were found to vary across HLA loci, with the most associated TCRs seen for DRB1 alleles and the fewest for HLA-C alleles. Assigning TCR associations to individual alleles was difficult when HLA alleles, especially DR and DQ, strongly co-occurred. A further reported finding was that TCR beta sequences accurately predicted the HLA-A and HLA-B alleles for most subjects in the first cohort. This cohort had only TCR beta chains sequenced, and the lack of alpha or paired-chain data limited which features could be detected. In a later analysis, most CMV-associated TCR beta chains were found to appear HLA-restricted, with HLA associations seemingly driven largely by CMV exposure. According to a later analysis, parvovirus B19, influenza, CMV and Epstein-Barr virus appeared linked to several top co-occurrence clusters. A few of the identified cytomegalovirus-associated TCR beta chains were confirmed in vitro to be specific for cytomegalovirus antigens. Compared with the roughly 720-donor mean, donors in an Asian-associated ancestry cluster had fewer N-insertions in productive TCRs, according to a later genetic analysis. Because the 87-base-pair reads could not distinguish some IMGT-functional V segments, including TRBV6-2 and TRBV6-3, those segments were excluded. In the study, around 150 TCR beta chains were listed as associated with cytomegalovirus. Specific HLA alleles were associated with roughly 17,000 TCR beta sequences at a false discovery rate of 0.05 in a later analysis. Correlated functional status among segregating V segments might be attributable to linkage disequilibrium, but an unknown experimental factor could not be ruled out. V-gene and J-gene trimming of TCR beta chains was associated with a missense DCLRE1C variant in a later genetic analysis, and the association was replicated in an independent cohort. It was suggested by the authors that the approach could potentially be generalized to other disease states and immunological phenotypes. Compared with equally common non-associated chains, HLA-associated TCR beta chains in a later analysis were more clonally expanded and had lower generation probabilities. The classifier was reported to diagnose cytomegalovirus status with high specificity and sensitivity in both the original cohort and the validation cohort. An earlier analysis of approximately 570 of the donors showed that most TCR beta V segments appeared in productive rearrangements either about 90% or about 30% of the time, which broadly matched IMGT annotations. Across donors, most TCR sequences were observed very rarely, whereas some public TCRs were present in many individuals. The earlier analysis of a few hundred of the donors excluded 15 to 20 rarely observed V segments, including chromosome 9 orphons, because counts were too low. HLA typing was unavailable for some donors at each locus, so association tests used only the typed subset. Roughly uniform sequencing depth across donors was assumed in presence/absence analyses, although this assumption may not hold. The sequencing pipeline was judged likely to have produced a cluster of highly shared sequence variants as a technical artifact. For the cohort, immune exposure information was limited to CMV serostatus.

Library preparation was by the immunoSEQ multiplex PCR assay. A mixture of 60 forward primers for TCR Vbeta segments and 13 reverse primers for TCR Jbeta segments was used in the multiplex PCR. A multiplex PCR assay on genomic DNA amplified the CDR3 region of rearranged TCR beta genes. Amplified TCR beta libraries were sequenced as 87-base-pair reads on the Illumina HiSeq System. The published analysis was carried out like this. In a later analysis, tens of millions of unique TCR beta chains were counted across the roughly 610 repertoires, and roughly 11 million of these chains were shared by at least two donors. Raw reads were error-corrected and collapsed into unique sequences with a nearest-neighbor algorithm that merged closely related sequences to remove PCR and sequencing errors. V, D and J gene segments were assigned by aligning CDR3 sequences to IMGT reference sequences. For a sequence to be retained, a match of at least six nucleotides was required to both a V gene segment and a J gene segment. Rearrangements were called productive when the CDR3 lacked stop codons and stayed in frame with V and J; all others were non-productive. Following IMGT convention, CDR3 was defined as the stretch from the second conserved V-encoded cysteine up to the conserved J-encoded phenylalanine. Sequences without an unambiguous match to a single V gene segment were excluded from the earlier analysis of about 630 of the donors. In an earlier analysis of several hundred of the donors, a V segment was called functional when productive rearrangements were above 56.7%, and segregating when the standard deviation between donors exceeded 5%. To diagnose cytomegalovirus status from the catalog of TCR beta chain sequences, a statistical classification framework was built. A later analysis assigned V and J genes by comparing TCR nucleotide sequences with IMGT/GENE-DB human TR gene sequences. In a later analysis, CDR3 sequences and most-parsimonious VDJ recombination scenarios were assigned using the TCRdist pipeline. A later analysis defined each TCR beta chain by its CDR3 amino acid sequence plus V-gene family, and excluded reads lacking a unique V-gene family. In a later analysis, 550 to 650 highly shared, low-generation-probability nucleotide sequences were removed to address suspected cross-contamination and a sequencing artifact. In a later analysis, a clonal expansion index for each public chain was calculated from normalized within-repertoire ranks of inferred template counts. In a later analysis, generation probabilities were computed using a VDJ recombination model fitted to out-of-frame rearrangements, and the results were checked against IGoR. Hypergeometric tests were used in a later analysis to score TCR-TCR, TCR-HLA and TCR-CMV co-occurrence, with a repertoire-size bias correction applied to the TCR pairs. A later analysis estimated false discovery rates by permuting HLA or CMV assignments 20 times. In a later analysis, co-occurring TCRs were grouped with DBSCAN, and TCRdist sequence similarity was added when clustering was performed within HLA-allele-positive subsets. Repertoires with fewer than 30,000 or more than 120,000 public chains, plus five repertoires with anomalous nucleotide sharing, were excluded from co-occurrence clustering. TCRdb's version of the immuneACCESS table is confined to in-frame rearrangements and falls short of the full clone set. An unresolved V gene accounts for under half of the shortfall where checked; the remainder is of unknown origin. V and J calls and clone size follow that table, whereas D and trimming were derived from the DNA. This sample lists approximately 160,000 clones; 65% to 90% were detected once. The ten largest clones represent 1.9% of the sample.

The cohort was made up of around 720 healthy bone marrow donors. At the time of sampling, all cohort members were nominally healthy, though unrecorded immune exposures were likely present. Of the approximately 700 cohort members, 289 had a positive CMV serostatus and approximately 370 had a negative one, while no CMV serostatus was recorded for the donor. Each donor provided a peripheral blood sample, and peripheral blood mononuclear cells were used for TCR beta sequencing. Genomic DNA extraction from the blood cell samples was performed with the Qiagen DNeasy Blood Extraction Kit. The germline V gene sets CDR1 to SGHRS and CDR2 to YFSETQ. CDR3 length: 16 amino acids, cysteine to phenylalanine. Only the CDR3 portion is preserved as DNA: 48 bases, with reading frame beginning at the first base. V lost 6 bases and J lost 5 bases; the stretch between them is 23 bases long.

In this chain, TRBV5-1 is recombined with TRBJ2-5; a tentative D call is TRBD2 (6 bases match). The specimen was PBMCs. This receptor was obtained from a human donor in good health. The bases are TGCGCCAGCAACGGCGGCAGGACTACTGACACGGAGACCCAGTACTTC. The resulting protein is CASNGGRTTDTETQYF.